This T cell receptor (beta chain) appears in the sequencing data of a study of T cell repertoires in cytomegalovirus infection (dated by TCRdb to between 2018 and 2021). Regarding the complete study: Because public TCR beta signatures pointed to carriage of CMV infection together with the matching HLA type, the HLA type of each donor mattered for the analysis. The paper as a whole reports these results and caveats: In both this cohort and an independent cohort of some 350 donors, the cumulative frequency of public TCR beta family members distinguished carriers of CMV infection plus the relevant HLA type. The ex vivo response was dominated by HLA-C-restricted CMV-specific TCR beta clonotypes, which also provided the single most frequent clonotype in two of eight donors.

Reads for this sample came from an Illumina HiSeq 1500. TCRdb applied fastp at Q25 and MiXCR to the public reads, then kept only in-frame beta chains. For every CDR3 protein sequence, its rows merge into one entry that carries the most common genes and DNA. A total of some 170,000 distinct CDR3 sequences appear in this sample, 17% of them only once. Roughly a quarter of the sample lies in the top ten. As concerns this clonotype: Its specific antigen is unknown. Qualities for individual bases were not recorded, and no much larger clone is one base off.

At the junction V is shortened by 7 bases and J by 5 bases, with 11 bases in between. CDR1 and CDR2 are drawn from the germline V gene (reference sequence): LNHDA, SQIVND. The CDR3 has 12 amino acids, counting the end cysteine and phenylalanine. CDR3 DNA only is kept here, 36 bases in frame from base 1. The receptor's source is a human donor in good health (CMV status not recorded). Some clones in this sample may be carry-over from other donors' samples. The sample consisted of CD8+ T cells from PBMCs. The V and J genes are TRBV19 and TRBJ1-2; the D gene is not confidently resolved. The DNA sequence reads TGTGCCAGTAAAAGGGAGGGATATGGCTACACCTTC. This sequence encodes CASKREGYGYTF.